This TCR delta chain was identified during a study of gamma-delta T cells after stem cell transplantation. TCRdb redid the clone calls on the RT-PCR reads with CATT. Of under 2,000 delta-chain clones in the sample, over 20% were seen once. This clone was counted only a few times. Other nucleotide sequences in the sample specify the same CDR3. Sequenced: gamma-delta T cells. This clonotype was obtained from a human donor. It is not recorded whose cells these are; they may come from a transplant donor.

The CDR3 DNA reads as TGTGCCTGTGACTTGCTCGGTGCTGGGGGATACACCGATAAACTCATCTTT. Protein product: CACDLLGAGGYTDKLIF. The chain uses TRDV2 and TRDJ1, with 9 bases that match TRDD3. V lost 3 bases, J lost 0 bases, and 10 bases stayed unmatched. This CDR3 is built from 17 residues. Germline CDR1 GEAIGNYY, CDR2 EKD.